This T cell receptor (beta chain) is from a study of blood T cell repertoires in COVID-19. In the study overall: Sites in the United States, Italy and Spain provided acute and convalescent COVID-19 samples. T cells, B-cell-depleted T cells, or PBMCs supplied cDNA or gDNA.

There are 15 residues in the CDR3. Germline CDR1 is MGHDK and CDR2 is SYGVNS. The junction had 4 bases not matched to a gene; V was cut back by 1 base and J by 3 bases. Followed over time, Seattle patients had been enrolled while infection was active. A single count supports this clone. Original analysis: Estimation of nucleated cell counts relied on the amplification of reference gene primers. Profiling relied on immunoSEQ multiplex PCR, and the TCRdb table lists in-frame clones only, not all of them. The D gene and trimming were derived from the DNA, and the V and J assignments and clone size from that table. Of 250,000 to 300,000 clones detected, 85% to 90% appear once; the ten largest clones hold approximately 6%.

V gene TRBV25-1 combines with J gene TRBJ2-7; 9 nucleotides align to TRBD1. This TCR was sampled from a woman aged 50 to 65 with COVID-19, enrolled during active disease. Sequenced: peripheral blood. CDR3 sequence (DNA): TGTGCCAGCAGTGAATCCGGGACAGGGTTCTACGAGCAGTACTTC. Translating it yields CASSESGTGFYEQYF.